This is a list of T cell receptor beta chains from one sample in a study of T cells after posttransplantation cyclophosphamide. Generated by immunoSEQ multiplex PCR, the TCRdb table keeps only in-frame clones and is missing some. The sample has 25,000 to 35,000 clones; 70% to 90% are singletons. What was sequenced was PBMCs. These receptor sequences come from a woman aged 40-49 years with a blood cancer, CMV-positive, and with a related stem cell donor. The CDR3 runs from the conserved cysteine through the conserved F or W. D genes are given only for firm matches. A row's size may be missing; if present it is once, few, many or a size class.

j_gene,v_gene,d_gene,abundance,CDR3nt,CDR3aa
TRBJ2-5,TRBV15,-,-,TGTGCCACCGGGCCCGGAACCAGGGGAGTAGAGACCCAGTACTTC,CATGPGTRGVETQYF
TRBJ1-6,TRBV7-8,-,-,TGTGCCAGCAGCTTAGCTGGCAGGGTGGAGTCACCCCTCCACTTT,CASSLAGRVESPLHF
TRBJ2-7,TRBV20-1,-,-,TGCAGTGCTAGTAAGCCCTACGAGCAGTACTTC,CSASKPYEQYF
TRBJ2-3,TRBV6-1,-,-,TGTGCCAGCAGTGCGACAGGACTTCCTTCCACAGATACGCAGTATTTT,CASSATGLPSTDTQYF
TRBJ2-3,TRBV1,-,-,TGCACCAGCATTCCAGCGAAGGGAGCTAGCACAGATACGCAGTATTTT,CTSIPAKGASTDTQYF
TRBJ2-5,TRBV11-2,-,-,TGTGCCAGCAGCGGGCGCCAGGGATTGAGTGAGCAGTACTTC,CASSGRQGLSEQYF
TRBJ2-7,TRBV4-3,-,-,TGCGCCAGCAGCCAAGATAATGTACAGGGAGTGTCCTACGAGCAGTACTTC,CASSQDNVQGVSYEQYF
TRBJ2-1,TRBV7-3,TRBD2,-,TGTGCCAGCAGCCTATCGACTAGCGGGGGGGCCGGGGAGCAGTTCTTC,CASSLSTSGGAGEQFF
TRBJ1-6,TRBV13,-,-,TGTGCCAGCAGACAGTTGGGTAGGGGCAGATGGAATTCACCCCTCCACTTT,CASRQLGRGRWNSPLHF
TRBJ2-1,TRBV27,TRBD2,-,TGTGCCAGCAGTACCGGGACTAGCGGGAATGAGCAGTTCTTC,CASSTGTSGNEQFF
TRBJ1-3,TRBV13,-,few,TGTGCCAGCACTTCACACGGGGGGGAAGCTGGAAACACCATATATTTT,CASTSHGGEAGNTIYF
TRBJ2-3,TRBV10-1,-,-,TGCGCCAGCAGTGAGTCGCGAGATACGCAGTATTTT,CASSESRDTQYF
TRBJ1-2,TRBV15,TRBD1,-,TGTGCCACCAGCAGAGCCGGGACAGGGATCGGCTACACCTTC,CATSRAGTGIGYTF
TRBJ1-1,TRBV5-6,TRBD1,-,TGTGCCAGCAGCGTCCTAGAACCGGGACAGGGAAAGTTCGACACTGAAGCTTTCTTT,CASSVLEPGQGKFDTEAFF
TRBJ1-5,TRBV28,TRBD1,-,TGTGCCAGCAGTTTATGGGGACAGGACAATCAGCCCCAGCATTTT,CASSLWGQDNQPQHF
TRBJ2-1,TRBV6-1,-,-,TGTGCCAGCAGTGAACAGGGGTTTCACAGCCAAGAGAATGAGCAGTTCTTC,CASSEQGFHSQENEQFF
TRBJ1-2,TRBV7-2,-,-,TGTGCCAGCAGCTCCGACAGGAACCCGATCCTCTATGGCTACACCTTC,CASSSDRNPILYGYTF
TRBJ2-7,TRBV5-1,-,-,TGCGCCAGCAGCTTGACTTCGGGCAGGGACTACGAGCAGTACTTC,CASSLTSGRDYEQYF
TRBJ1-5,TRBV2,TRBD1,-,TGTGCCAGCAGAGCCCCGACAGGGGCTGACAATCAGCCCCAGCATTTT,CASRAPTGADNQPQHF
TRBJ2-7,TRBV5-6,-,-,TGTGCCAACAGCTTGTTCCCGGGGAACTCCTACGAGCAGTACTTC,CANSLFPGNSYEQYF
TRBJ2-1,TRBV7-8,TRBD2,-,TGTGCCAGCAGTGGACTAGCGGGGGGGCCGTTCAATGAGCAGTTCTTC,CASSGLAGGPFNEQFF
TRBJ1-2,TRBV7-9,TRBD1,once,TGTGCCAGCAGCTTGGTGGCAGGGGGCGAGAATGGCTACCCCTTC,CASSLVAGGENGYPF
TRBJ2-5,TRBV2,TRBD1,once,TGTGCCAGCAGTGCGGTCAGGGGGAAGGAGACCCAGTACTTC,CASSAVRGKETQYF
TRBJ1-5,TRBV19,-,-,TGTGCCAGTAGTATACTCGGGCAGGGCGTCACTCAGCCCCAGCATTTT,CASSILGQGVTQPQHF
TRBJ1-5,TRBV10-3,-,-,TGTGCCGTCCAACGGGGTAGAGATCAGCCCCAGCATTTT,CAVQRGRDQPQHF
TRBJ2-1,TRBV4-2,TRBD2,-,TGTGCCAGCAGCCCCTCGGCTAGCGGGGGCAATGAGCAGTTCTTC,CASSPSASGGNEQFF
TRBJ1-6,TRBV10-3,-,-,TGTGCCATCAGATCCACCGACGGGGATAATTCCCCCCTCCACTTT,CAIRSTDGDNSPLHF
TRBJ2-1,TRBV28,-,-,TGTGCCAGCAGTTTAAGACGGGGGTACAATGAGCAGTTCTTC,CASSLRRGYNEQFF
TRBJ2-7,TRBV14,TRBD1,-,TGTGCCAGCAGCCGCAATCACGGAGGACAGGGTGGTTTGTGGGAGCAGTACTTC,CASSRNHGGQGGLWEQYF
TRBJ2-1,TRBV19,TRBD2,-,TGTGCCAGTAGTATAGATCGACTAGCGGGGGTTTTTGAGCAGTTCTTC,CASSIDRLAGVFEQFF
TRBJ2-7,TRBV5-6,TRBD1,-,TGTGCCAGCAGCTTGGGGACAGGGATCTCCTACGAGCAGTACTTC,CASSLGTGISYEQYF
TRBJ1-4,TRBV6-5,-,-,TGTGCCAGCAGTGCCGACAGAGCAACTAATGAAAAACTGTTTTTT,CASSADRATNEKLFF
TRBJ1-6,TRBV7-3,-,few,TGTGCCAGCAGCCCAACCTATAATTCACCCCTCCACTTT,CASSPTYNSPLHF
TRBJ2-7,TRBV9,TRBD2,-,TGTGCCAGCAGCGTAGGAGCGGGAGGCTCCTACGAGCAGTACTTC,CASSVGAGGSYEQYF
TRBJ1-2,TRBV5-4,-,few,TGTGCCAGCAGCAAACCAGAATCTAACTATGGCTACACCTTC,CASSKPESNYGYTF
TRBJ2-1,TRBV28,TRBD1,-,TGTGCCAGCAGTTCCCTCCTTAACAGGGGCCTAGATAACAATGAGCAGTTCTTC,CASSSLLNRGLDNNEQFF
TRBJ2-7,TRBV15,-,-,TGTGCCACCAGCAGAGGCCGAGACAACTCCTACGAGCAGTACTTC,CATSRGRDNSYEQYF
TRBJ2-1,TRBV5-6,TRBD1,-,TGTGCCAGCAGCTTGATCGGGACAGTGAACAATGAGCAGTTCTTC,CASSLIGTVNNEQFF
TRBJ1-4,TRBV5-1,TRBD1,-,TGCGCCAGCAGCCGTGACAGGGGCCCACCTAATGAAAAACTGTTTTTT,CASSRDRGPPNEKLFF
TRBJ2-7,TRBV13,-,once,TGTGCCAGCAGCTTAGATCCGGGGAGCTACGAGCAGTACTTC,CASSLDPGSYEQYF
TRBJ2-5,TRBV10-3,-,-,TGTGCCATCAGTGAGTCGAAGGGGGAGACCCAGTACTTC,CAISESKGETQYF
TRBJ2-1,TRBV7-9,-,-,TGTGCCAGCAGCTCAATTGACTCGAATTCCTACAATGAGCAGTTCTTC,CASSSIDSNSYNEQFF
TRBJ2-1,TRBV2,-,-,TGTGCCAGCAGGGGGGGCGGGGGCCCGGGGTATGAGCAGTTCTTC,CASRGGGGPGYEQFF
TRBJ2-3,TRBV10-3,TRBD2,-,TGTGCCATCAGTTCCGGGACTAGCGGAGGGGATACGCAGTATTTT,CAISSGTSGGDTQYF
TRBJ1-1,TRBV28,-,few,TGTGCCAGCAGTTTAACTATCCCAGGGGCGGCTTTCTTT,CASSLTIPGAAFF
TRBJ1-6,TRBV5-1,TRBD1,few,TGCGCCAGCAGCGTATCCTCCCACAGGGGCATCCTGGGATCACCCCTCCACTTT,CASSVSSHRGILGSPLHF
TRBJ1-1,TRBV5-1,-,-,TGCGCCAGCAGCGCGACAGGTTTGAACACTGAAGCTTTCTTT,CASSATGLNTEAFF
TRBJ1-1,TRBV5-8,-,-,TGTGCCAGCAGCTTCCTCCGGGACACTGAAGCTTTCTTT,CASSFLRDTEAFF